This TCR beta chain was retrieved from a study of cytomegalovirus exposure and HLA in healthy donors. Study-wide context: In an earlier analysis, around 120 million unique TCR beta sequences were found from 150 million to 200 million T cells.

Concerning this clone: Its cognate antigen is unknown.

All donors participated as healthy donors of bone marrow. The CDR3 is 15 residues long. Looked up from germline, CDR1 is SGHTA and CDR2 is FQGNSA. The ends lost 3 bases at V and 8 bases at J; junction bases unmatched: 6. Primers included in the PCR were 60 Vbeta and 13 Jbeta primers. The table came from immunoSEQ multiplex PCR; TCRdb's copy has only in-frame clones and leaves some out. The repertoire holds about 140,000 clones, approximately 80% seen once, with around 1.9% in the top ten. Study findings and constraints: The classifier was said to identify cytomegalovirus status with high specificity and sensitivity.

The chain recombines TRBV7-2 with TRBJ2-1; 11 bases map to TRBD2. The TCR was taken from a woman between 40 and 55 years old in good health and CMV-seronegative. The sequencing sample was made of PBMCs. In DNA, the CDR3 is TGTGCCAGCAGCTTCCTAGCGGGAGGCGGCGATGAGCAGTTCTTC. It yields the protein CASSFLAGGGDEQFF. Drawing the rest from reference TRBV7-2 and TRBJ2-1, the complete variable domain is GAGVSQSPSNKVTEKGKDVELRCDPISGHTALYWYRQSLGQGLEFLIYFQGNSAPDKSGLPSDRFSAERTGGSVSTLTIQRTQQEDSAVYLCASSFLAGGGDEQFFGPGTRLTVL.